Listed below are T cell receptor beta chains from one sample, sequenced in a study of Graves' ophthalmopathy and Graves' hyperthyroidism. TCRdb called the multiplex PCR reads again in MiXCR, with one record for every CDR3 protein. The table lists about 14,000 distinct CDR3 sequences, about half of them singletons. Sample: peripheral blood. These TCRs come from a woman in her thirties with Graves' ophthalmopathy. CDR3s include the opening cysteine and the closing phenylalanine or tryptophan. D genes are given only for firm matches. Clone size is shown for a subset of rows, as once, few, many or a class of expanded clone.

d_call clone_size j_call v_call cdr3_aa cdr3_nt
- few TRBJ2-5 TRBV24-1 CATSDYQGSETQYF TGTGCCACCAGTGATTATCAGGGTTCGGAGACCCAGTACTTC
TRBD1 many TRBJ2-7 TRBV5-1 CASSLEQGAYEQYF TGCGCCAGCAGCTTGGAGCAGGGGGCCTACGAGCAGTACTTC
TRBD2 - TRBJ2-3 TRBV5-5 CASSPGLAGTDTQYF TGTGCCAGCAGCCCGGGACTAGCGGGAACAGATACGCAGTATTTT
- once TRBJ2-1 TRBV5-6 CASRHRTELQYEQFF TGTGCCAGCAGACATAGGACAGAATTACAATATGAGCAGTTCTTC
- few TRBJ1-1 TRBV6-1 CASSELGGGRTNTEAFF TGTGCCAGCAGTGAATTGGGTGGGGGACGGACGAACACTGAAGCTTTCTTT
- medium-sized TRBJ2-1 TRBV2 CASSDGQGPLRYEQFF TGTGCCAGCAGTGATGGGCAGGGTCCGCTACGCTATGAGCAGTTCTTC
TRBD2 - TRBJ2-2 TRBV20-1 CSAKREGDTGELFF TGCAGTGCTAAGCGGGAGGGGGATACCGGGGAGCTGTTTTTT
- few TRBJ2-7 TRBV7-3 CASSLTSYEQYF TGTGCCAGCAGCTTGACCTCCTACGAGCAGTACTTC
- medium-sized TRBJ2-1 TRBV7-2 CASSYRPIQFF TGTGCCAGCAGTTATAGACCTATTCAGTTCTTC
TRBD2 - TRBJ2-5 TRBV15 CATSRGSTSEGETQYF TGTGCCACCAGCAGAGGGTCAACTAGCGAGGGAGAGACCCAGTACTTC
- once TRBJ2-1 TRBV15 CATSRDRVNNEQFF TGTGCCACCAGCAGAGATCGGGTGAACAATGAGCAGTTCTTC
- - TRBJ2-7 TRBV5-5 CASSAGRWEQYF TGTGCCAGCAGCGCGGGGCGGTGGGAGCAGTACTTC
TRBD2 few TRBJ2-5 TRBV20-1 CSASSLADQGETQYF TGCAGTGCTAGTTCCCTAGCGGATCAGGGAGAGACCCAGTACTTC
- medium-sized TRBJ2-3 TRBV13 CASSLYETGTDTQYF TGTGCCAGCAGCTTATACGAGACTGGCACAGATACGCAGTATTTT